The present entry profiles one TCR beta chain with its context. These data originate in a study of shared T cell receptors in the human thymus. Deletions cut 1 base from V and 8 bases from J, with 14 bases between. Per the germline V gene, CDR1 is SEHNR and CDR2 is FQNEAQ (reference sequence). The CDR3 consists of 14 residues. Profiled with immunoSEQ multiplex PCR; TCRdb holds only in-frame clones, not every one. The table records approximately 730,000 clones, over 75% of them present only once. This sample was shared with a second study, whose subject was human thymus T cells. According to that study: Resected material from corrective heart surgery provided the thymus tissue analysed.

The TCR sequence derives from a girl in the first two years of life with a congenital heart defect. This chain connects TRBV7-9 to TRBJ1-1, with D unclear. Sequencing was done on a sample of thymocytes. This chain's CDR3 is CASSLGETVPEAFF. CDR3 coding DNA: TGTGCCAGCAGCTTAGGGGAGACGGTCCCCGAAGCTTTCTTT.